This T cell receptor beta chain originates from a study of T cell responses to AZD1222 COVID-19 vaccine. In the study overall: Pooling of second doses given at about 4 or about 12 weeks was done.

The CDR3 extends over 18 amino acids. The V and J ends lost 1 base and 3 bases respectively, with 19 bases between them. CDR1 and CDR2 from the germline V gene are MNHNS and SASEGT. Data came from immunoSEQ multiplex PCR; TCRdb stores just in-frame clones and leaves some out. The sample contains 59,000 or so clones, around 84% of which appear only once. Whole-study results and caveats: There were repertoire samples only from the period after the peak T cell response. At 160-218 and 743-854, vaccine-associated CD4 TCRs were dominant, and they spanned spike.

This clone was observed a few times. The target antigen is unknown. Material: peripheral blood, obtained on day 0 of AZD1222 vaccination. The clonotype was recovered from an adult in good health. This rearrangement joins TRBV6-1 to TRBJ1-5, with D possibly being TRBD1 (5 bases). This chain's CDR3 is CASSEVAGGTFSNQPQHF. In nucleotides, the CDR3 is TGTGCCAGCAGTGAAGTTGCGGGGGGAACTTTTTCCAATCAGCCCCAGCATTTT.